The clone carrying this T cell receptor beta chain was detected ten times or more. What it binds is not known. This sample's time point: newly diagnosed GD, antithyroid drugs for less than 3 months. With RNA extracted from PBMCs as input, the TCR library was made. This record comes from a study of regulatory T cells in long-lasting Graves disease. Study-level results: It is possible that accuracy was reduced by the small size of the sample. In persistent patients, shared public clonotypes (under 3,000) outnumbered those in new patients (roughly 1,000).

Through Arm-PCR of CDR3 regions and iRepertoire HTBI primers, TCR beta libraries were built. Via MiXCR, TCRdb re-called the multiplex PCR reads, giving one row per CDR3 protein. Of 500,000 to 700,000 distinct CDR3 sequences in the sample, 15% to 20% were seen once. This CDR3 comprises 15 residues. Per germline, CDR1 MNHEY and CDR2 SVGAGI. Trimming removed 0 bases at V and 3 bases at J, with 9 bases between. These data also featured in a second study, about T cells in Graves' hyperthyroidism and ophthalmopathy. That paper adds: Based on clinical symptoms, serum thyroxine and TRAb, thyroid ultrasound and orbital computed tomography, diagnoses were reached. Ophthalmopathy was told apart from stable hyperthyroidism by a 13 V-J model.

The gene calls are TRBV6-5 and TRBJ1-5; unclear D gene. The source material was peripheral blood mononuclear cells (PBMCs), sampled at new diagnosis, from a patient treated with antithyroid drugs. This receptor was obtained from a woman aged 30 to 39 with Graves disease. The CDR3 here is CASSYSVRNNQPQHF. CDR3 coding DNA: TGTGCCAGCAGTTACTCGGTACGGAACAATCAGCCCCAGCATTTT.